This TCR beta chain was observed in a study of cytomegalovirus exposure and HLA in healthy donors. The V and J ends lost 1 base and 11 bases respectively, with 15 bases between them. CDR3 length equals 14 residues. Germline assignment: CDR1 LNHNV and CDR2 YYDKDF (reference sequence). Here immunoSEQ multiplex PCR was the method, and the copy in TCRdb shows in-frame clones only, minus some. Of around 150,000 clones listed, about 89% are singletons. This sequence was found in a woman in her late teens or twenties in good health and CMV-seropositive. The rearrangement joins TRBV15 to TRBJ2-1; possible D gene TRBD2, 6 bases. The sequenced material came from PBMCs. This CDR3 reads CATSRGGLAAQQFF. CDR3 DNA: TGTGCCACCAGCAGAGGGGGTTTAGCGGCCCAGCAGTTCTTC.